These 29 T cell receptor beta chains were all obtained from the same sample, sequenced in a study of T cell responses to AZD1222 COVID-19 vaccine. TCRdb's table, derived via immunoSEQ multiplex PCR, lists solely in-frame clones and lacks some. The repertoire has about 130,000 clones, 85% to 95% of them found once; the top ten carry roughly 0.91%. The sample was peripheral blood, taken on day 0 of AZD1222 vaccination. The receptors derive from an adult in good health.

This chain uses TRBV30 with TRBJ1-2; maybe TRBD1 (6 bases). The germline V gene has CDR1 GTSNPN and CDR2 SVGIG (reference sequence). CDR3 length: 12 residues. V dropped 7 bases and J dropped 8 bases, with 17 bases sitting between them. The CDR3 region has the DNA TGTGCCTACCACAGGGATTCGGTCGGCTACACCTTC. Translated: CAYHRDSVGYTF.

This sequence joins TRBV7-9 and TRBJ2-1, with D possibly matching TRBD1 (6 bases). Germline CDR1 and CDR2: SEHNR and FQNEAQ (reference sequence). This CDR3 has 13 residues. Trimming pared 4 bases from V and 7 bases from J, leaving 11 bases between. CDR3 region: CASSWTDRNEQFF. The CDR3 DNA sequence: TGTGCCAGCAGCTGGACAGATCGGAATGAGCAGTTCTTC.

This chain's CDR3 is CASSQEGGQGNTEAFF. The CDR3 nucleotides read TGCGCCAGCAGCCAAGAAGGAGGACAGGGGAACACTGAAGCTTTCTTT. The chain joins TRBV4-1 to TRBJ1-1; TRBD1 aligns across 8 bases. The CDR3 loop spans 16 amino acids. After removal of 0 bases from V and 1 base from J, the junction contained 4 bases not matched to a gene. Germline V gene sequence: CDR1 MGHRA, CDR2 YSYEKL.

The V and J genes are TRBV6-5 and TRBJ2-2; 10 bases match TRBD1. This CDR3 is 14 amino acids long. The germline V gene encodes CDR1 MNHEY and CDR2 SVGAGI. The V and J ends lost 8 bases and 3 bases, in that order; junction bases with no gene match: 3. This chain's CDR3 is CASQTGGDTGELFF. The CDR3, as DNA: TGTGCCAGCCAGACAGGGGGCGACACCGGGGAGCTGTTTTTT.

The rearrangement uses TRBV6-1 and TRBJ1-1, with 7 bases that match TRBD1. V lost 3 bases and J lost 4; bases outside the gene matches: 14. Germline CDR1 and CDR2: MNHNS and SASEGT. This CDR3 comprises 17 residues. CDR3 loop: CASSDGSGGGGVTEAFF. The CDR3 bases are TGTGCCAGCAGTGATGGATCAGGGGGAGGAGGGGTCACTGAAGCTTTCTTT.

This chain joins TRBV6-1 and TRBJ2-1; D possibly corresponds to TRBD1 (6 bases). The CDR3 runs to 14 residues. V lost 3 bases to trimming and J lost 8 bases, with 14 bases between them. From germline, CDR1 is MNHNS and CDR2 SASEGT. The CDR3 reads CASSDRGRGYEQFF. The CDR3 region has the DNA TGTGCCAGCAGTGACAGGGGACGAGGGTATGAGCAGTTCTTC.

The J gene is TRBJ1-6, the V gene TRBV11-2; D might be TRBD1 (6 bases). Germline-derived CDR1 and CDR2 are SGHAT and FQNNGV. V gave up 5 bases and J gave up 1 base, with 12 bases separating them. The length of the CDR3 is 16 residues. CDR3 protein: CASSGQQGSYNSPLHF. CDR3 DNA sequence: TGTGCCAGCAGCGGCCAACAGGGTTCCTATAATTCACCCCTCCACTTT.

The CDR3 loop is CASSLDSYNSPLHF. Here the CDR3 DNA reads TGTGCCAGCAGCTTGGATTCCTATAATTCACCCCTCCACTTT. The chain joins TRBV7-3 to TRBJ1-6; D is unclear. The CDR3 length is 14 residues. The V gene's germline CDR1 is SGHTA and CDR2 FQGTGA. V lost 3 bases and J lost 1, with 4 bases in between.

V gene TRBV27 combines with J gene TRBJ1-2; D uncertain. Trimming pared 7 bases from V and 7 bases from J, leaving 16 bases between. This CDR3 region has 13 residues. Germline values: CDR1 MNHEY, CDR2 SMNVEV (reference sequence). In DNA form, the CDR3 reads TGTGCCAGCACCGCAACCGACATGAGTGGCTACACCTTC. This translates into CASTATDMSGYTF.

This clone was seen just once. The chain recombines TRBV18 with TRBJ1-3, with 8 bases that match TRBD1. With V trimmed by 3 bases and J by 0 bases, 4 bases remained unmatched. The germline V gene encodes CDR1 KGHSH and CDR2 LQKENI. The CDR3 runs to 16 residues. CDR3 loop: CASSPGQGSSGNTIYF. The CDR3 nucleotides are TGTGCCAGCTCACCTGGACAGGGATCCTCTGGAAACACCATATATTTT.

This sequence joins TRBV6-5 and TRBJ1-2; D gene ambiguous. Germline CDR1 reads MNHEY; CDR2 reads SVGAGI. Between the trimmed V and J ends, which lost 0 bases and 3 bases, there was a span of 11 bases. This CDR3 spans 15 amino acids. CDR3 bases: TGTGCCAGCAGTTACTCGTATGGGGAGCACTATGGCTACACCTTC. This encodes CASSYSYGEHYGYTF.

This sequence joins TRBV7-9 and TRBJ2-2, with D tentatively TRBD1 (5 bases). The V end was cut by 5 bases, the J end by 0 bases, with 10 bases between. Germline V gene sequence: CDR1 SEHNR, CDR2 FQNEAQ (reference sequence). The CDR3 sequence is 15 residues long. The CDR3 region has the DNA TGTGCCAGCAGCCGGAACAGGCCGAACACCGGGGAGCTGTTTTTT. Encoded protein: CASSRNRPNTGELFF.

The chain recombines TRBV4-2 with TRBJ2-6; tentatively, D is TRBD1 or TRBD2 (5 bases each). Germline V gene data show CDR1 as LGHNA and CDR2 as YNFKEQ. V was shortened by 0 bases and J by 2 bases, with 11 bases between the two germline ends. CDR3 length: 17 amino acids. The CDR3 bases are TGTGCCAGCAGCCAAGAAGAGGGGCCGGCTGGGGCCAACGTCCTGACTTTC. Amino acids: CASSQEEGPAGANVLTF.

This chain joins TRBV30 and TRBJ2-7; TRBD1 matches at 9 bases. Germline trimming cut 5 bases from V and 0 bases from J; bases unmatched to any gene: 5. The CDR3 consists of 14 residues. Germline V gene data show CDR1 as GTSNPN and CDR2 as SVGIG (reference sequence). The CDR3 DNA follows: TGTGCCTGGTTGACAGGGGGTAGCTCCTACGAGCAGTACTTC. Its protein is CAWLTGGSSYEQYF. The variable domain in full, with the rest retrieved from reference TRBV30 and TRBJ2-7, is SQTIHQWPATLVQPVGSPLSLECTVEGTSNPNLYWYRQAAGRGLQLLFYSVGIGQISSEVPQNLSASRPQDRQFILSSKKLLLSDSGFYLCAWLTGGSSYEQYFGPGTRLTVT.

The V call is TRBV6-1, the J call TRBJ1-2; 7 bases map to TRBD1. The V segment lost 3 bases and the J segment 4 bases; nucleotides outside the gene matches: 8. The CDR3 extends over 15 amino acids. Germline CDR1 reads MNHNS; CDR2 reads SASEGT. CDR3 protein: CASSEAYRGVYGYTF. The CDR3 DNA reads TGTGCCAGCAGTGAGGCTTACAGGGGTGTCTATGGCTACACCTTC.

This rearrangement joins TRBV2 to TRBJ2-1; possibly TRBD2 for D (7 bases). Germline V gene data show CDR1 as SNHLY and CDR2 as FYNNEI. Trimming left V 6 bases short and J 5 bases short, with 20 bases between. This CDR3 contains 16 residues. Written as DNA, the CDR3 is TGTGCCAGCAGCCGAATAAAGGGGGGGGTCCACAATGAGCAGTTCTTC. Protein product: CASSRIKGGVHNEQFF.

Written as DNA, the CDR3 is TGTGCCAGCAGTGAAATAGGGCGGGAGGGCGGCTACACCTTC. Protein sequence: CASSEIGREGGYTF. V and J are TRBV2 and TRBJ1-2; the D is unclear. The germline V and J ends were trimmed by 2 bases and 8 bases, with 15 bases remaining between them. Looked up from germline, CDR1 is SNHLY and CDR2 is FYNNEI. The length of the CDR3 is 14 residues.

Points on this clone: The junction and the germline gene differ at one end; a read error may be behind it. The chain joins TRBV6-4 to TRBJ2-7; either TRBD1 or TRBD2 may supply D (5 bases each). The CDR3 is made up of 12 amino acids. Germline assignment: CDR1 MRHNA and CDR2 SNTAGT. CDR3 loop: CASSEHRDEQYF. Here the CDR3 DNA reads TGTGCCAGCAGCGAGCACCGGGACGAACAGTACTTC.

The rearrangement joins TRBV5-1 to TRBJ1-2; 10 positions match TRBD1. The CDR3 contains 16 residues. The V gene's germline CDR1 is SGHRS and CDR2 YFSETQ. V lost 0 bases to trimming and J lost 5 bases; unmatched junction nucleotides: 7. The CDR3 here is CASSLDATGGLYGYTF. CDR3 in DNA: TGCGCCAGCAGCTTGGATGCGACAGGGGGCTTATATGGCTACACCTTC.

V usage is TRBV30 and J usage is TRBJ1-4; 10 nucleotides align to TRBD1. The junction had 11 bases not matched to a gene; V was cut back by 2 bases and J by 8 bases. Germline CDR1 is GTSNPN and CDR2 is SVGIG (reference sequence). CDR3 length: 16 amino acids. CDR3 DNA sequence: TGTGCCTGGAGTCCTCTCTGGGACAGGGGTGACGAAAAACTGTTTTTT. As protein: CAWSPLWDRGDEKLFF.

The chain links TRBV6-4 to TRBJ1-5; D is ambiguous. Per the germline V gene, CDR1 is MRHNA and CDR2 is SNTAGT. The length of the CDR3 is 18 residues. Trimming stripped 2 bases from V and 0 bases from J, with 17 bases between. The CDR3 is CASSDPGGKSYSNQPQHF. The CDR3 DNA reads as TGTGCCAGCAGTGACCCCGGTGGGAAGTCATATAGCAATCAGCCCCAGCATTTT.

The V call is TRBV3-1 (or the pseudogene TRBV3-2), the J call TRBJ1-2; D is undetermined. This CDR3 contains 11 residues. From germline, CDR1 is LGHDT and CDR2 YNNKEL (reference sequence). Trimming stripped 5 bases from V and 4 bases from J, with 5 bases between. The CDR3 nucleotides read TGTGCCAGCAGCAGCGGCTATGGCTACACCTTC. Encoded protein: CASSSGYGYTF.

The CDR3 sequence: CASSVRNSPLHF. CDR3 nucleotides: TGTGCCAGCAGCGTCCGGAATTCACCCCTCCACTTT. The chain couples TRBV9 to TRBJ1-6; D unclear. The CDR3 spans 12 residues. V was cut by 2 bases and J by 7 bases, with 4 bases left in between. CDR1 SGDLS and CDR2 YYNGEE come from the germline V gene.

This sequence joins TRBV5-4 and TRBJ1-4; 9 nucleotides match TRBD1. This CDR3 is built from 14 residues. In germline, CDR1 is SGHNT, CDR2 YYREEE (reference sequence). The trim removed 2 bases at V and 6 bases at J, leaving 2 bases unmatched. CDR3 residues: CASSFRDRDEKLFF. CDR3 coding DNA: TGTGCCAGCAGCTTCCGGGACAGGGATGAAAAACTGTTTTTT.

This chain joins TRBV19 and TRBJ1-2; 8 bases map to TRBD1. CDR3 length: 18 amino acids. The V and J ends lost 4 bases and 3 bases, in that order; junction bases with no gene match: 16. In germline, CDR1 is LNHDA, CDR2 SQIVND (reference sequence). The CDR3 reads CASSTPPTDRAMYYGYTF. In DNA, the CDR3 is TGTGCCAGTAGTACCCCCCCTACGGACAGGGCAATGTACTATGGCTACACCTTC.

This chain uses TRBV15 with TRBJ1-2, with TRBD1 matching over 9 bases. Trimming took 0 bases from V and 5 from J; bases not matched to a gene: 7. In germline, CDR1 is LNHNV, CDR2 YYDKDF (reference sequence). The CDR3 is 16 residues long. Here the CDR3 DNA reads TGTGCCACCAGCAGAGATCTGGGACAGGGCAGGTATGGCTACACCTTC. It encodes CATSRDLGQGRYGYTF.

The V call is TRBV15, the J call TRBJ2-7; TRBD2 is a possible D gene (6 bases). Germline V gives CDR1 LNHNV, CDR2 YYDKDF (reference sequence). The CDR3 extends over 16 amino acids. Trimming stripped 0 bases from V and 2 bases from J, with 14 bases between. CDR3 in amino acids: CATSRDRGTTTYEQYF. CDR3 nucleotide sequence: TGTGCCACCAGCAGAGATCGGGGGACCACGACCTACGAGCAGTACTTC.

This clone was found a few times. This chain links TRBV7-2 with TRBJ1-4, with D possibly being TRBD1 (5 bases). CDR1 is SGHTA and CDR2 is FQGNSA in the germline V gene. V gave up 1 base and J gave up 6 bases, with 12 bases separating them. This CDR3 is built from 15 residues. The CDR3 loop is CASSLGQGPHEKLFF. CDR3 in DNA: TGTGCCAGCAGCTTAGGGCAGGGCCCTCATGAAAAACTGTTTTTT. Using reference TRBV7-2 and TRBJ1-4 for the parts outside the CDR3, the full variable domain is GAGVSQSPSNKVTEKGKDVELRCDPISGHTALYWYRQSLGQGLEFLIYFQGNSAPDKSGLPSDRFSAERTGGSVSTLTIQRTQQEDSAVYLCASSLGQGPHEKLFFGSGTQLSVL.

This rearrangement joins TRBV7-9 to TRBJ2-7; D is unclear. The V gene lost 3 bases and the J gene lost 3 bases, with 6 bases spanning the gap. This CDR3 has 12 residues. Germline V gene lookup returns CDR1 SEHNR and CDR2 FQNEAQ (reference sequence). CDR3: CASSFILYEQYF. In DNA form, the CDR3 reads TGTGCCAGCAGCTTCATTCTCTACGAGCAGTACTTC.